The rows below give T cell receptor beta chains drawn from one sample of a study of shared clonotypes between healthy human individuals. Assay: immunoSEQ multiplex PCR; the TCRdb copy retains only in-frame clones and omits some. Of 740,000 or so clones listed, 55% to 85% are singletons. Source material: memory CD4+ T cells sorted from blood. Receptor source: a woman under 40 in good health. Both conserved end residues are part of each CDR3. A D gene is named only where the DNA matches it firmly. Clone size appears in some rows only: once, few, many, or a class for an expanded clone.

clone_size	v_call	j_call	d_call	cdr3_nt	cdr3_aa
NA	TRBV11-3	TRBJ2-1	TRBD1	TGTGCCAGCAGCCCCGGGACAGGGCCCTACAATGAGCAGTTCTTC	CASSPGTGPYNEQFF
NA	TRBV10-3	TRBJ2-1	NA	TGTGCCATCAGTGATACGGCGGATGGGCAGTTCTTC	CAISDTADGQFF
few	TRBV7-9	TRBJ2-3	TRBD2	TGTGCCAGCAGCCTAATAGCGGGAGGTAGCACAGATACGCAGTATTTT	CASSLIAGGSTDTQYF
few	TRBV5-3	TRBJ2-7	NA	TGTGCCAGAAGACGGAGGGTCAGGCAGCAGTACTTC	CARRRRVRQQYF
NA	TRBV6-5	TRBJ2-1	NA	TGTGCCAGCAGTTACGAGACAGGCGGTTGGGTCAAGGAGCAGTTCTTC	CASSYETGGWVKEQFF
NA	TRBV28	TRBJ1-3	TRBD1	TGTGCCAGCACTCCTCAGGGGGTTTTTGGAAACACCATATATTTT	CASTPQGVFGNTIYF
few	TRBV5-4	TRBJ1-2	NA	TGTGCCAGCAGCACGGGGGGAGCTAACTATGGCTACACCTTC	CASSTGGANYGYTF
many	TRBV5-1	TRBJ1-4	NA	TGCGCCAGCAGCTTGGATGGCCAGTCACATGAAAAACTGTTTTTT	CASSLDGQSHEKLFF
NA	TRBV2	TRBJ1-2	TRBD1	TGTGCCAGCACCGAGGGAGGAGACAGGGCTGGTGGCTACACCTTC	CASTEGGDRAGGYTF
NA	TRBV7-6	TRBJ2-7	NA	TGTGCCAGCAGCCCCACCAGGGGCTACGAGCAGTACTTC	CASSPTRGYEQYF
once	TRBV5-1	TRBJ2-4	NA	TGCGCCAGCAGCTCGGAGTGGGCCAAAAACATTCAGTACTTC	CASSSEWAKNIQYF
many	TRBV5-1	TRBJ1-2	TRBD1	TGCGCCAGCAGCTTGGGTGACGGGACAGGGGGAAACTATGGCTACACCTTC	CASSLGDGTGGNYGYTF
NA	TRBV30	TRBJ2-7	NA	TGTGCCTGGAGTGTCGGTGTAATCTACGAGCAGTACTTC	CAWSVGVIYEQYF
few	TRBV6-1	TRBJ1-1	TRBD1	TGTGCCAGCAGTTCCTGGACAGGGGGCATCACTGAAGCTTTCTTT	CASSSWTGGITEAFF
NA	TRBV15	TRBJ2-5	NA	TGTGCCACCAGCAGAGAGGGGGGACAGAAAGAGACCCAGTACTTC	CATSREGGQKETQYF